The T cell receptor beta chain under discussion was sequenced for a study of T cell repertoires in cytomegalovirus infection. Background on the study: Matching HLA type and CMV infection were both indicated by public TCR beta signatures. Study results and caveats: Ex vivo, HLA-C-restricted CMV-specific TCR beta clonotypes prevailed over the rest of the response.

Notes on this clonotype: The antigen remains undetermined.

Deletions cut 2 bases from V and 5 bases from J, with 9 bases between. Germline CDR1 KGHSH, CDR2 LQKENI. The CDR3 consists of 13 residues. TCRdb independently ran MiXCR on the reads; one entry per CDR3 protein. The table records about 310,000 distinct CDR3 sequences, approximately 25% of them present only once. Sequenced here: cultured PBMCs, sampled from culture after CMV antigen stimulation. This receptor was identified in a human donor in good health (CMV status not recorded). Some clones in this sample may be carry-over from other donors' samples. The chain recombines TRBV18 with TRBJ1-1; D is uncertain. The CDR3 DNA follows: TGTGCCAGCTCACCATTGATCAGGACTGAAGCTTTCTTT. This sequence encodes CASSPLIRTEAFF.